The sequence of this TCR beta chain was determined in a study of cytomegalovirus exposure and HLA in healthy donors. Broader study findings: There were 150 or so TCR beta chains listed as cytomegalovirus-associated. It was reportedly the case that the classifier diagnosed cytomegalovirus status with high specificity and sensitivity. Most observed TCR sequences were rare, whereas some public TCRs were detected in many donors.

The CDR3 consists of 15 residues. V was pared by 6 bases and J by 3 bases, with 14 bases between. In germline, CDR1 is MNHEY, CDR2 SMNVEV (reference sequence). Turning to this clone: The antigen remains undetermined.

Sequencing was performed with immunoSEQ multiplex PCR; in TCRdb, only in-frame clones are kept and a portion is missing. The data contain a few hundred thousand clones, roughly 89% of them singletons. The TCR originated in a woman under 30 in good health and CMV-seronegative. The specimen sequenced was PBMCs. The chain recombines TRBV27 with TRBJ1-4; a weak D match, TRBD1 (5 bases). CDR3 in amino acids: CASRRPGPSNEKLFF. The DNA for the CDR3 is TGTGCCAGCAGGCGCCCAGGGCCCTCTAATGAAAAACTGTTTTTT.